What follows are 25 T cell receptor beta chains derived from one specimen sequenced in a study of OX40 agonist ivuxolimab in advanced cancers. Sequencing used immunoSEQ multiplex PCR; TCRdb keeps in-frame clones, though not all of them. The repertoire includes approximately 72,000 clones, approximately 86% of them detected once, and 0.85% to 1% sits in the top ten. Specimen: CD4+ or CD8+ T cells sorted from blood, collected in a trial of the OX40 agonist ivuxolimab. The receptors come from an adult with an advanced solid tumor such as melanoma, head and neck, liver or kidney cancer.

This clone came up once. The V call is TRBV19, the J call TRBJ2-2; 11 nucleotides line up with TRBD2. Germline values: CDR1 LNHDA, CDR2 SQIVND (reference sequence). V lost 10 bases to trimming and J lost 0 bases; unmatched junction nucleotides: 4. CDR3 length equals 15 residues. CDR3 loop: CATGTSGTNTGELFF. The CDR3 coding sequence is TGTGCCACCGGGACTAGCGGAACGAACACCGGGGAGCTGTTTTTT.

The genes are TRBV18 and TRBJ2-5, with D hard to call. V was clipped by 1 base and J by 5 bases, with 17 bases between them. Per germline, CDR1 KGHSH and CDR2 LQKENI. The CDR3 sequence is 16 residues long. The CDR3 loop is CASSPRGIRSQETQYF. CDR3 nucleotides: TGTGCCAGCTCACCACGCGGCATTAGGTCCCAGGAGACCCAGTACTTC.

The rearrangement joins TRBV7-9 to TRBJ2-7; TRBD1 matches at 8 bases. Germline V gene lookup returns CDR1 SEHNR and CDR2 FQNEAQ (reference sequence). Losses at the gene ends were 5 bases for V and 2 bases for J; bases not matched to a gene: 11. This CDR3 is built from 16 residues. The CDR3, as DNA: TGTGCCAGCAGCCGCGCCCTGGGACAGGTAGCCTACGAGCAGTACTTC. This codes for CASSRALGQVAYEQYF.

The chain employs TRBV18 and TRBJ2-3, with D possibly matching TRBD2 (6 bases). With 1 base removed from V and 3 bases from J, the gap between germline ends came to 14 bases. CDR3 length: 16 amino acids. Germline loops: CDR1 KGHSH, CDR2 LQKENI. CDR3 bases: TGTGCCAGCTCACCACGGCGGGACTTAGGGACAGATACGCAGTATTTT. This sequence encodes CASSPRRDLGTDTQYF.

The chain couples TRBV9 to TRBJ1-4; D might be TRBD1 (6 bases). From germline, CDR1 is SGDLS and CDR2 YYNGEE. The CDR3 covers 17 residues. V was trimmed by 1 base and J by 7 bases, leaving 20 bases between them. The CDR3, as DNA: TGTGCCAGCAGCGTACGGGAGGGAGGCACAGGGAGTGAAAAACTGTTTTTT. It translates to CASSVREGGTGSEKLFF.

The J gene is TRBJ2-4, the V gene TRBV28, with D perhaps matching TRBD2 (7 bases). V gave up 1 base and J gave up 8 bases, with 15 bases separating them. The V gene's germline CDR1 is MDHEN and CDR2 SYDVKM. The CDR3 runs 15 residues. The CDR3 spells CASSLYGRGLDIQYF. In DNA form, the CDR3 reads TGTGCCAGCAGTTTATATGGGCGGGGGCTAGACATTCAGTACTTC.

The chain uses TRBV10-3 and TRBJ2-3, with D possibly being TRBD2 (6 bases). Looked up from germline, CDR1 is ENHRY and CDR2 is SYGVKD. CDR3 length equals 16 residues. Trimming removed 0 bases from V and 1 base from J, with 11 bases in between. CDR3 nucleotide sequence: TGTGCCATCAGTGAGTCGATAGCGGATGGCACAGATACGCAGTATTTT. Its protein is CAISESIADGTDTQYF.

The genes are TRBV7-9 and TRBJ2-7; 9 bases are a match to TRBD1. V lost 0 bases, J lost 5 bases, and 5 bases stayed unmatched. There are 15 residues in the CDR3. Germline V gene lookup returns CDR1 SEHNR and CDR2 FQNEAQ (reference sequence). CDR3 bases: TGTGCCAGCAGCTTAGCCGGGACAGGGAGCCACGAGCAGTACTTC. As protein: CASSLAGTGSHEQYF.

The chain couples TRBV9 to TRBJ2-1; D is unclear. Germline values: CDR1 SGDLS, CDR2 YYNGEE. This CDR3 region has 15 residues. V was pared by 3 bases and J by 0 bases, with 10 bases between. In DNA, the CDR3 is TGTGCCAGCAGCGGGCAGCCGAGCTCCTACAATGAGCAGTTCTTC. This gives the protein CASSGQPSSYNEQFF.

CDR3 amino acids: CASSLTAATQETQYF. The DNA for the CDR3 is TGTGCCAGCAGCTTAACGGCGGCCACGCAAGAGACCCAGTACTTC. The genes are TRBV7-3 and TRBJ2-5; D is ambiguous. This CDR3 spans 15 amino acids. CDR1 and CDR2 (germline): SGHTA, FQGTGA. The V end lost 0 bases, the J end lost 2 bases, and 10 bases lay between the germline ends.

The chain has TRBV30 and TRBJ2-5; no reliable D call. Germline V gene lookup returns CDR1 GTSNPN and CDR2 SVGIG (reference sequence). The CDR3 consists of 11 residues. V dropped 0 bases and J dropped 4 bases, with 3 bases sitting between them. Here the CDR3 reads CAWSVAETQYF. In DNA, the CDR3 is TGTGCCTGGAGTGTGGCAGAGACCCAGTACTTC.

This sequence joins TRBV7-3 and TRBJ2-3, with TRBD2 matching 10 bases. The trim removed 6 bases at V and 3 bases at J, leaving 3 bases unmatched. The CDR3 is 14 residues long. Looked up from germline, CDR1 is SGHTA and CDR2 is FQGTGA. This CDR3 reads CASSSGGWTDTQYF. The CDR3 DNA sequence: TGTGCCAGCAGTAGCGGGGGGTGGACAGATACGCAGTATTTT.

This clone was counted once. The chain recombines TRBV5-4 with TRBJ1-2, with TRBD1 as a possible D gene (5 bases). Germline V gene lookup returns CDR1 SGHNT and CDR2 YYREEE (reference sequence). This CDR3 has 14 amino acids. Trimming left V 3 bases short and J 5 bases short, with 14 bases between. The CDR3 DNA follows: TGTGCCAGCAGCTCCGCCGGGACGCGGTATGGCTACACCTTC. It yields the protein CASSSAGTRYGYTF.

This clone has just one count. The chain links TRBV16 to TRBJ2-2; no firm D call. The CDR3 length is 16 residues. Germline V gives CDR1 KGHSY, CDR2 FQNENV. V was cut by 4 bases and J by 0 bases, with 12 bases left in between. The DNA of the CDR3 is TGTGCCAGCAGCCCACGACCCTCCGCGAACACCGGGGAGCTGTTTTTT. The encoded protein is CASSPRPSANTGELFF.

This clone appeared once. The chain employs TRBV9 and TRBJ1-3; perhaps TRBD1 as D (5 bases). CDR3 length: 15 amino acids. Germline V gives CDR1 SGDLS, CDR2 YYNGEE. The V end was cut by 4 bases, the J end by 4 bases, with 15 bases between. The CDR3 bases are TGTGCCAGCAGCCCGGGGGGGACCTCCGGAAACACCATATATTTT. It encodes CASSPGGTSGNTIYF.

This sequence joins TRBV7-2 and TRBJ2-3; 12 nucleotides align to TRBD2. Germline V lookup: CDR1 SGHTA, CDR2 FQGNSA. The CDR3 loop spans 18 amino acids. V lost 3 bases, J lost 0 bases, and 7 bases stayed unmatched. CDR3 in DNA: TGTGCCAGCAGCTTGGCTAGCGGGGGGGGCCTTAGCACAGATACGCAGTATTTT. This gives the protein CASSLASGGGLSTDTQYF.

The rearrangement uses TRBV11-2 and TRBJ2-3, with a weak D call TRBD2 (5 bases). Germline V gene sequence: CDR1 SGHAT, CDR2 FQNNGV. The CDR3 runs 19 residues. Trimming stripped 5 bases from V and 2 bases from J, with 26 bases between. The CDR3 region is CASSPGDRSKAVITDTQYF. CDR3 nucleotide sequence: TGTGCCAGCAGCCCCGGGGATCGTAGTAAGGCAGTTATCACAGATACGCAGTATTTT.

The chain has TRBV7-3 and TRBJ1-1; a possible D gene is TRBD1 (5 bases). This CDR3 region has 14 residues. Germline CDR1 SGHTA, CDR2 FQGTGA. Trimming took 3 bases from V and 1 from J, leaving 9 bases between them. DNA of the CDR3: TGTGCCAGCAGCTTGCAGGGTTCGAACACTGAAGCTTTCTTT. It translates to CASSLQGSNTEAFF. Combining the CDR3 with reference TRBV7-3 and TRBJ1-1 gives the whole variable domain GAGVSQTPSNKVTEKGKYVELRCDPISGHTALYWYRQSLGQGPEFLIYFQGTGAADDSGLPNDRFFAVRPEGSVSTLKIQRTERGDSAVYLCASSLQGSNTEAFFGQGTRLTVV.

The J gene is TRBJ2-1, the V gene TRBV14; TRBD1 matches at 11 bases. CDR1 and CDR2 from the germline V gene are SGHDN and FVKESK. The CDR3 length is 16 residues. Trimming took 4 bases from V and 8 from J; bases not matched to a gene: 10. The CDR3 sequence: CASSLIPGQGGHEQFF. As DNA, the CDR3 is TGTGCCAGCAGCCTGATTCCGGGACAGGGGGGCCATGAGCAGTTCTTC.

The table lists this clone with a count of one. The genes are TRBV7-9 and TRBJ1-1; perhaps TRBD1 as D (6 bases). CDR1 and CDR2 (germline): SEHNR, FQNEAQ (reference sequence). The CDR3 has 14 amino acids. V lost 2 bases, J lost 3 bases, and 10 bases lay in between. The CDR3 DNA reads TGTGCCAGCAGCTTACAGGGGAGGTACACTGAAGCTTTCTTT. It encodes CASSLQGRYTEAFF. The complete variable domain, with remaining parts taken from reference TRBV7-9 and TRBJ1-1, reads DTGVSQNPRHKITKRGQNVTFRCDPISEHNRLYWYRQTLGQGPEFLTYFQNEAQLEKSRLLSDRFSAERPKGSFSTLEIQRTEQGDSAMYLCASSLQGRYTEAFFGQGTRLTVV.

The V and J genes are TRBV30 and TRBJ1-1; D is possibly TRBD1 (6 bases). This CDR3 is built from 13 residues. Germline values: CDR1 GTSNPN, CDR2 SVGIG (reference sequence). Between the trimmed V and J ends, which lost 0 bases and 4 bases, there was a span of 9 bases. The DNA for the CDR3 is TGTGCCTGGAGTGTGGGGGGGCCCACTGAAGCTTTCTTT. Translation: CAWSVGGPTEAFF.

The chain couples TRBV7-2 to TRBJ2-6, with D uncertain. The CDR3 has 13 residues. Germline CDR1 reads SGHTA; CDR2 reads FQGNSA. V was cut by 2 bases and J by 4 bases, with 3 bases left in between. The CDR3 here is CASSLKGANVLTF. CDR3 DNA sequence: TGTGCCAGCAGCTTAAAGGGGGCCAACGTCCTGACTTTC. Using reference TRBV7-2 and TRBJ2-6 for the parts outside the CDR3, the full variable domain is GAGVSQSPSNKVTEKGKDVELRCDPISGHTALYWYRQSLGQGLEFLIYFQGNSAPDKSGLPSDRFSAERTGGSVSTLTIQRTQQEDSAVYLCASSLKGANVLTFGAGSRLTVL.

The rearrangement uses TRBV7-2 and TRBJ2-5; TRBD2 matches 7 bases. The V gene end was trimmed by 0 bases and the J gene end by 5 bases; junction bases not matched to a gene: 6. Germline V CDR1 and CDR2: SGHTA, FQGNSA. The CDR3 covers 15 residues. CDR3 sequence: CASSLAGGPLETQYF. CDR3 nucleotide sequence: TGTGCCAGCAGCTTAGCGGGAGGGCCATTGGAGACCCAGTACTTC.

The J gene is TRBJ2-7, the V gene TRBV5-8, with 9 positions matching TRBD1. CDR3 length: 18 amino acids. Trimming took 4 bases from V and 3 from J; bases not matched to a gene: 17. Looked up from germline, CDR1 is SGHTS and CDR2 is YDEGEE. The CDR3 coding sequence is TGTGCCAGCAGCCAAGTCAGCGCCGGGACAGGGACTGACTACGAGCAGTACTTC. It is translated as CASSQVSAGTGTDYEQYF.

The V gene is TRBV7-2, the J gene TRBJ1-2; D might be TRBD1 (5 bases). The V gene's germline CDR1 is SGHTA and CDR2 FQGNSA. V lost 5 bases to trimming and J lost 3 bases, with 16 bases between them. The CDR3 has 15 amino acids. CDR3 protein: CASSKGGGYYYGYTF. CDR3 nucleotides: TGTGCCAGCAGCAAAGGCGGGGGGTACTACTATGGCTACACCTTC.